Reported below is one T cell receptor beta chain. The antigen is not known. The data are from a study of T cell responses to AZD1222 COVID-19 vaccine. General study findings and limits: The reported proportion of spike-specific TCRs targeting unmutated variant regions was nearly half. Only 5 to 7 individuals given AZD1222 were seropositive at baseline. A mostly white British donor set with more females was recruited, and clonal diversity was possibly underestimated.

Data came from immunoSEQ multiplex PCR; TCRdb stores just in-frame clones and leaves some out. Here the sample spans about 120,000 clones, roughly 88% being singletons. Trimming removed 0 bases at V and 4 bases at J, with 10 bases between. The CDR3 covers 15 residues. Germline CDR1 and CDR2: LGHNA and YSLEER. The TCR comes from an adult in good health. The specimen was peripheral blood, collected on day 0 of MenACWY control vaccination. The gene calls are TRBV4-3 and TRBJ2-1; weak D call: TRBD2 (5 bases). The CDR3 spells CASSQDKRGYNEQFF. The CDR3 coding sequence is TGCGCCAGCAGCCAAGATAAACGGGGATACAATGAGCAGTTCTTC.